This record covers a single TCR beta chain. The antigen remains unidentified. This specimen comes from a study of cytomegalovirus exposure and HLA in healthy donors. Whole-study results and caveats: An analysis that came later showed most CMV-associated TCR beta chains appearing HLA-restricted.

V was clipped by 1 base and J by 9 bases; unmatched bases: 6. This CDR3 has 15 residues. Germline CDR1 reads SGDLS; CDR2 reads YYNGEE. The PCR employed 60 Vbeta primers together with 13 Jbeta primers. Data came from immunoSEQ multiplex PCR; TCRdb stores just in-frame clones and leaves some out. The repertoire holds fewer than 200,000 clones, with approximately 80% as singletons. Sequenced input: PBMCs. This TCR derives from a man between 50 and 59 years old in good health and CMV-seropositive. The chain couples TRBV9 to TRBJ2-1; 11 bases match TRBD2. Here the CDR3 reads CASSVILAGDGEQFF. The CDR3 DNA reads as TGTGCCAGCAGCGTAATACTAGCGGGAGACGGTGAGCAGTTCTTC.